These 21 T cell receptor beta chains share one sample of origin, sequenced in a study of blood T cell dynamics during melanoma immunotherapy. The protocol was immunoSEQ multiplex PCR, while the TCRdb copy is restricted to in-frame clones and leaves out a portion. The sample yields about 6,900 clones, roughly 80% seen once. Stated time point: pre-treatment baseline. Sample: blood, taken from a patient treated with checkpoint blockade. These receptors were collected from a human donor with melanoma.

As concerns this clone: This sample also contains other DNA sequences that code for the same CDR3. This chain connects TRBV7-2 to TRBJ2-6; maybe TRBD1 (5 bases). This CDR3 contains 15 residues. CDR1 and CDR2 (germline): SGHTA, FQGNSA. CDR3 sequence (DNA): TGTGCTGCTGGGTCCACAGGCCCTGGGGCCAACGTCCTGACTTTC. Its protein is CAAGSTGPGANVLTF.

The CDR3 nucleotides are TGTGCCAGCCAGAACAGGGGCCCCCCCTACGAGCAGTACTTC. It specifies CASQNRGPPYEQYF. This chain joins TRBV6-5 and TRBJ2-7; the match to TRBD1 covers 7 bases. This CDR3 has 14 residues. J was trimmed by 2 bases and V by 8 bases; bases with no gene match: 9. CDR1 is MNHEY and CDR2 is SVGAGI in the germline V gene.

CDR3 DNA sequence: TGTGCCAGTAGTCCGGACAGGGCCCACTATGGCTACACCTTC. It encodes CASSPDRAHYGYTF. The rearrangement links TRBV6-5 to TRBJ1-2, with 8 bases lining up with TRBD1. In germline, CDR1 is MNHEY, CDR2 SVGAGI. There are 14 residues in the CDR3. Unmatched junction bases numbered 9, after V lost 9 bases and J lost 3 bases.

The chain has TRBV12-2 and TRBJ2-7; TRBD1 was called by the table and not checked on the DNA. TRBV12-2 is marked as a pseudogene. The CDR3 sequence is 17 residues long. The CDR3 DNA reads as TGTGCAAGTCGCCGTAACTACGGACAGGGAAGAACCTACGAGCAGTACTTC. Protein sequence: CASRRNYGQGRTYEQYF.

DNA for the CDR3: TGTGCCAGCTCACCGTTTTCCGGGACAGCGAACTACAATGAGCAGTTCTTC. Encoded protein: CASSPFSGTANYNEQFF. The chain has TRBV18 and TRBJ2-1; 7 bases map to TRBD1. This CDR3 has 17 amino acids. Germline CDR1 and CDR2: KGHSH and LQKENI. Unmatched junction bases numbered 11, after V lost 3 bases and J lost 3 bases.

J is TRBJ2-1 and V is TRBV4-1; a weak D match, TRBD2 (6 bases). V dropped 0 bases and J dropped 0 bases, with 12 bases sitting between them. The length of the CDR3 is 17 residues. The germline CDR1 and CDR2 sequences are MGHRA and YSYEKL. This CDR3 reads CASSQDSGVGSYNEQFF. The CDR3 coding sequence is TGCGCCAGCAGCCAAGATTCGGGAGTCGGCTCCTACAATGAGCAGTTCTTC.

The table lists this clone with a few counts. V is TRBV27 and J is TRBJ2-1; D is perhaps TRBD1 (6 bases). CDR3 length equals 18 residues. Trimming took 2 bases from V and 3 from J, leaving 20 bases between them. Germline V lookup: CDR1 MNHEY, CDR2 SMNVEV (reference sequence). The CDR3 DNA reads TGTGCCAGCAGTTTAGGTCCGGGCGGCTGGGGACACTACAATGAGCAGTTCTTC. Amino acids: CASSLGPGGWGHYNEQFF.

The count of this clone is one. V gene TRBV5-4 combines with J gene TRBJ2-1, with D perhaps assigned TRBD1 or TRBD2 (7 bases each). Germline-derived CDR1 and CDR2 are SGHNT and YYREEE (reference sequence). CDR3 size: 17 residues. V was trimmed by 2 bases and J by 7 bases, leaving 22 bases between them. The chain's CDR3 is CASSFLRGGGASNEQFF. The CDR3 DNA follows: TGTGCCAGCAGCTTCCTCCGGGGAGGGGGCGCCTCTAATGAGCAGTTCTTC.

This sequence joins TRBV10-1 and TRBJ2-3; D remains unclear. The germline V gene has CDR1 WNHNN and CDR2 SYGVQD (reference sequence). Deletions cut 0 bases from V and 5 bases from J, with 9 bases between. The CDR3 runs 14 residues. Here the CDR3 reads CASSESQARDTQYF. The CDR3 region has the DNA TGCGCCAGCAGTGAGTCGCAGGCTCGAGATACGCAGTATTTT.

The chain is built from TRBV7-2 and TRBJ1-2; maybe TRBD1 (5 bases). V was pared by 5 bases and J by 3 bases, with 7 bases between. Germline V gene lookup returns CDR1 SGHTA and CDR2 FQGNSA. The CDR3 contains 12 residues. CDR3 sequence (DNA): TGTGCCAGCAGCCCCAGGGACTATGGCTACACCTTC. Translating it yields CASSPRDYGYTF.

Worth noting for this clone: The same CDR3 arises from other DNA sequences in this sample as well. V usage is TRBV6-5 and J usage is TRBJ2-3; 10 bases fit TRBD1. CDR1 is MNHEY, CDR2 SVGAGI, per germline. This CDR3 has 14 residues. Trimming removed 6 bases from V and 7 bases from J; junction bases left unmatched: 7. DNA of the CDR3: TGTGCCAGCAGGACCGGGACAGGGGTAAATACGCAGTATTTT. Its protein is CASRTGTGVNTQYF.

This chain joins TRBV11-3 and TRBJ2-5, with TRBD1 matching over 8 bases. The V gene end was trimmed by 5 bases and the J gene end by 5 bases; junction bases not matched to a gene: 10. This CDR3 comprises 15 residues. Per the germline V gene, CDR1 is SGHNT and CDR2 is YENEEA. Here the CDR3 DNA reads TGTGCCAGCAGCGCTGGACAGGGTGACGGGGAGACCCAGTACTTC. It is translated as CASSAGQGDGETQYF.

This sequence joins TRBV15 and TRBJ2-1, with 8 bases fitting TRBD1. With V trimmed by 3 bases and J by 4 bases, 2 bases remained unmatched. The CDR3 totals 14 residues. Germline CDR1 LNHNV, CDR2 YYDKDF (reference sequence). The CDR3, as DNA: TGTGCCACCAGCAGGGGACAGGAGTACAATGAGCAGTTCTTC. Translated, it gives CATSRGQEYNEQFF.

V and J are TRBV9 and TRBJ2-7, with 9 bases identical to TRBD2. CDR1 is SGDLS and CDR2 is YYNGEE in the germline V gene. This CDR3 is built from 14 residues. Trimming took 0 bases from V and 7 from J; bases not matched to a gene: 5. The CDR3 loop is CASSVEGREGEQYF. The CDR3, as DNA: TGTGCCAGCAGCGTAGAGGGGCGGGAGGGTGAGCAGTACTTC.

This clone was seen more than once but under ten times. The gene calls are TRBV29-1 and TRBJ2-1; tentative D call: TRBD1 (5 bases). Per germline, CDR1 SQVTM and CDR2 ANQGSEA. The CDR3 runs to 14 residues. The germline V and J ends were trimmed by 7 bases and 0 bases, with 13 bases remaining between them. CDR3 protein: CSAEKGLSYNEQFF. Written as DNA, the CDR3 is TGCAGCGCGGAGAAGGGGCTCTCCTACAATGAGCAGTTCTTC.

In its sample, this clone was seen a few times. This chain joins TRBV5-8 and TRBJ2-6; a weak D match, TRBD1 (5 bases). Germline CDR1 and CDR2: SGHTS and YDEGEE. Trimming took off 3 bases at V and 0 bases at J, with 10 bases between the two ends. This CDR3 is 16 amino acids long. The CDR3 is CASSSWGISGANVLTF. CDR3 in DNA: TGTGCCAGCAGCTCATGGGGCATCTCTGGGGCCAACGTCCTGACTTTC.

The chain is built from TRBV10-1 and TRBJ2-6; D is ambiguous. The CDR3 runs 16 residues. The V gene's germline CDR1 is WNHNN and CDR2 SYGVQD (reference sequence). V lost 0 bases and J lost 3, with 9 bases in between. The CDR3 coding sequence is TGCGCCAGCAGTGAGTCCACGGGTGGTGGGGCCAACGTCCTGACTTTC. Its protein is CASSESTGGGANVLTF.

The V call is TRBV10-1, the J call TRBJ2-5; D may correspond to TRBD1 or TRBD2 (6 bases each). The CDR3 runs 13 residues. V was cut by 4 bases and J by 4 bases, with 10 bases left in between. In germline, CDR1 is WNHNN, CDR2 SYGVQD (reference sequence). The DNA of the CDR3 is TGCGCCAGCAGTGCCGGGGGCGGAGAGACCCAGTACTTC. Translating it yields CASSAGGGETQYF.

This sequence joins TRBV21-1 and TRBJ2-3. TRBV21-1 is labeled a pseudogene. This CDR3 is built from 17 residues. As DNA, the CDR3 is TGTGCCAGCAGCAAGCTGCACGGCCACCTTAGCACAGATACGCAGTATTTT. This sequence encodes CASSKLHGHLSTDTQYF.

The sample holds a few counts of this clone. The chain links TRBV2 to TRBJ1-2; D unresolved. The germline gives CDR1 SNHLY, CDR2 FYNNEI. V dropped 4 bases and J dropped 3 bases, with 9 bases sitting between them. The CDR3 has 13 amino acids. The CDR3 loop is CASSVEADYGYTF. CDR3 bases: TGTGCCAGCAGTGTGGAGGCGGACTATGGCTACACCTTC.

V gene TRBV7-9 combines with J gene TRBJ2-1, with 9 bases identical to TRBD2. Germline CDR1 is SEHNR and CDR2 is FQNEAQ (reference sequence). This CDR3 is 15 amino acids long. V was clipped by 10 bases and J by 4 bases; unmatched bases: 11. The CDR3: CAIKNGTSIYNEQFF. As DNA, the CDR3 is TGTGCCATCAAGAACGGGACTAGCATTTACAATGAGCAGTTCTTC. Full variable domain (rest looked up from reference TRBV7-9 and TRBJ2-1): DTGVSQNPRHKITKRGQNVTFRCDPISEHNRLYWYRQTLGQGPEFLTYFQNEAQLEKSRLLSDRFSAERPKGSFSTLEIQRTEQGDSAMYLCAIKNGTSIYNEQFFGPGTRLTVL.